A selection of T cell receptor beta chains follows, all from one sample in a study of PD-1 blockade in classical Hodgkin lymphoma. The method was immunoSEQ multiplex PCR; TCRdb's version includes in-frame clones alone and lacks a portion of them. The sample holds approximately 50,000 clones, more than 75% seen once. The source material was peripheral blood mononuclear cells (PBMCs), sampled before the second cycle of nivolumab. The receptors originated from a human donor with classical Hodgkin lymphoma. CDR3s include the opening cysteine and the closing phenylalanine or tryptophan. Each record gives: D gene, V gene, clone size, J gene, CDR3 protein, CDR3 DNA. The D gene is left open where the match is weak. Some rows have no size entry. The others give once, few or many, or a class for an expanded clone.

d_call: -
v_call: TRBV6-6
clone_size: few
j_call: TRBJ2-7
cdr3_aa: CASRLGGADYEQYF
cdr3_nt: TGTGCCAGCAGACTGGGGGGGGCCGACTACGAGCAGTACTTC

d_call: -
v_call: TRBV7-9
clone_size: -
j_call: TRBJ2-6
cdr3_aa: CASSDRDTLHSGANVLTF
cdr3_nt: TGTGCCAGCAGCGACCGGGACACACTACACTCTGGGGCCAACGTCCTGACTTTC

d_call: -
v_call: TRBV5-1
clone_size: -
j_call: TRBJ1-1
cdr3_aa: CASSGGGPNTEAFF
cdr3_nt: TGCGCCAGCAGCGGCGGGGGTCCGAACACTGAAGCTTTCTTT

d_call: -
v_call: TRBV5-1
clone_size: -
j_call: TRBJ2-7
cdr3_aa: CASSSYYEQYF
cdr3_nt: TGCGCCAGCAGCTCGTACTACGAGCAGTACTTC

d_call: -
v_call: TRBV7-9
clone_size: -
j_call: TRBJ2-2
cdr3_aa: CAPLAENTGELFF
cdr3_nt: TGTGCTCCCTTGGCGGAGAACACCGGGGAGCTGTTTTTT

d_call: -
v_call: TRBV5-1
clone_size: -
j_call: TRBJ2-7
cdr3_aa: CASSLVGGLTYEQYF
cdr3_nt: TGCGCCAGCAGCTTGGTGGGTGGACTTACCTACGAGCAGTACTTC

d_call: TRBD1
v_call: TRBV27
clone_size: -
j_call: TRBJ1-5
cdr3_aa: CASRNIAGTALYSNQPQHF
cdr3_nt: TGTGCCAGCAGGAATATTGCCGGGACAGCCCTTTATAGCAATCAGCCCCAGCATTTT

d_call: TRBD1
v_call: TRBV6-1
clone_size: -
j_call: TRBJ1-2
cdr3_aa: CASSQVLQGGPGLANYGYTF
cdr3_nt: TGTGCCAGCAGTCAAGTCCTCCAGGGGGGCCCCGGGCTCGCTAACTATGGCTACACCTTC

d_call: -
v_call: TRBV5-6
clone_size: -
j_call: TRBJ1-1
cdr3_aa: CASSLPGAGENTEAFF
cdr3_nt: TGTGCCAGCAGCTTGCCGGGGGCAGGGGAGAACACTGAAGCTTTCTTT

d_call: -
v_call: TRBV6-1
clone_size: once
j_call: TRBJ1-2
cdr3_aa: CASSELSWGRGRNFYGYTF
cdr3_nt: TGTGCCAGCAGTGAATTATCCTGGGGGCGAGGCAGAAACTTCTATGGCTACACCTTC

d_call: TRBD1
v_call: TRBV5-5
clone_size: -
j_call: TRBJ2-5
cdr3_aa: CASSLLTGPQETQYF
cdr3_nt: TGTGCCAGCAGCTTGCTGACAGGGCCCCAAGAGACCCAGTACTTC

d_call: TRBD1
v_call: TRBV6-6
clone_size: -
j_call: TRBJ1-2
cdr3_aa: CASHETGEANYGYTF
cdr3_nt: TGTGCCAGCCATGAGACAGGGGAAGCTAACTATGGCTACACCTTC

d_call: TRBD1
v_call: TRBV7-3
clone_size: -
j_call: TRBJ2-1
cdr3_aa: CASSHHRDRGSNEQFF
cdr3_nt: TGTGCCAGCAGCCACCACCGGGACAGGGGATCAAATGAGCAGTTCTTC

d_call: -
v_call: TRBV7-8
clone_size: -
j_call: TRBJ2-5
cdr3_aa: CASTLRATGETQYF
cdr3_nt: TGTGCCAGCACGCTTAGGGCCACGGGAGAGACCCAGTACTTC

d_call: -
v_call: TRBV9
clone_size: -
j_call: TRBJ1-2
cdr3_aa: CASNPPAGDYGYTF
cdr3_nt: TGTGCCAGTAATCCCCCGGCAGGGGACTATGGCTACACCTTC

d_call: TRBD1
v_call: TRBV5-1
clone_size: -
j_call: TRBJ2-1
cdr3_aa: CASSLEAQGAGNEQFF
cdr3_nt: TGCGCCAGCAGCTTGGAGGCGCAGGGGGCAGGCAATGAGCAGTTCTTC

d_call: TRBD2
v_call: TRBV11-3
clone_size: once
j_call: TRBJ2-7
cdr3_aa: CASSHRLAPYEQYF
cdr3_nt: TGTGCCAGCAGCCACCGACTAGCCCCCTACGAGCAGTACTTC

d_call: -
v_call: TRBV7-9
clone_size: -
j_call: TRBJ2-7
cdr3_aa: CASSLVGGNYEQYF
cdr3_nt: TGTGCCAGCAGCTTAGTAGGCGGGAACTACGAGCAGTACTTC

d_call: -
v_call: TRBV7-9
clone_size: -
j_call: TRBJ2-5
cdr3_aa: CASSFFLQRSQETQYF
cdr3_nt: TGTGCCAGCAGCTTTTTCCTGCAGCGGTCCCAGGAGACCCAGTACTTC

d_call: -
v_call: TRBV11-3
clone_size: once
j_call: TRBJ2-3
cdr3_aa: CASSLDQDTQYF
cdr3_nt: TGTGCCAGCAGCTTAGATCAAGATACGCAGTATTTT

d_call: -
v_call: TRBV21-1
clone_size: -
j_call: TRBJ1-2
cdr3_aa: CASPPERSYGYTF
cdr3_nt: TGTGCCAGCCCGCCGGAACGCTCCTATGGCTACACCTTC

d_call: TRBD2
v_call: TRBV7-9
clone_size: -
j_call: TRBJ2-3
cdr3_aa: CASNTQGGGTQYF
cdr3_nt: TGTGCCAGCAACACCCAGGGCGGGGGGACGCAGTATTTT

d_call: -
v_call: TRBV7-9
clone_size: -
j_call: TRBJ2-1
cdr3_aa: CASSLAVGVYNEQFF
cdr3_nt: TGTGCCAGCAGCTTAGCGGTGGGGGTCTACAATGAGCAGTTCTTC

d_call: -
v_call: TRBV5-1
clone_size: -
j_call: TRBJ2-3
cdr3_aa: CASSLSVTQYF
cdr3_nt: TGCGCCAGCAGCTTGTCAGTTACGCAGTATTTT

d_call: -
v_call: TRBV7-2
clone_size: -
j_call: TRBJ1-4
cdr3_aa: CASSLEEGAREKLFF
cdr3_nt: TGTGCCAGCAGCTTAGAGGAGGGAGCAAGAGAAAAACTGTTTTTT

d_call: -
v_call: TRBV5-1
clone_size: once
j_call: TRBJ2-5
cdr3_aa: CASSPEGTKGPGQYF
cdr3_nt: TGCGCCAGCAGCCCTGAGGGGACCAAAGGACCGGGCCAGTACTTC

d_call: TRBD1
v_call: TRBV6-5
clone_size: -
j_call: TRBJ1-1
cdr3_aa: CASSPNRGHTEAFF
cdr3_nt: TGTGCCAGCAGCCCGAACAGGGGCCATACTGAAGCTTTCTTT